The present T cell receptor (beta chain) was sequenced within a study of blood T cell repertoires in COVID-19. Study as a whole: The origin of the acute and convalescent COVID-19 samples was the United States, Italy and Spain.

This CDR3 spans 16 amino acids. Germline V gene sequence: CDR1 MNHEY, CDR2 SVGAGI. After removal of 0 bases from V and 3 bases from J, the junction contained 2 bases not matched to a gene. In the study's own analysis: Cell counts per sample came from amplifying reference gene primers. Repertoires were generated with immunoSEQ multiplex PCR, while TCRdb's copy carries only in-frame clones and drops some. V and J calls and clone size come straight from that table; D and trimming were deduced from the DNA. The sample carries about 220,000 clones, around 84% recorded once. V gene TRBV6-5 combines with J gene TRBJ2-3; 11 positions agree with TRBD1. This sequence was found in a man aged 50-60 years who had recovered from COVID-19. Sequencing used peripheral blood. The DNA of the CDR3 is TGTGCCAGCAGTTACTCCGGGACAGGGGGGACAGATACGCAGTATTTT. Translation gives CASSYSGTGGTDTQYF.